Presented here are 32 T cell receptor beta chains from one specimen sequenced in a study of CD8 T cells in Susac syndrome. When the RNA was reverse transcribed, random hexamers were used with an input of 0.5 to 1 ug. TCRdb reanalysed the immunoSEQ multiplex PCR reads using MiXCR and keeps one entry per CDR3 protein. The data show roughly 130,000 distinct CDR3 sequences, about 94% seen once. What was sequenced was CD4+ T cells from PBMCs. Every receptor here comes from a human donor with multiple sclerosis.

The V call is TRBV27, the J call TRBJ1-5; D perhaps matches TRBD1 (5 bases). Germline values: CDR1 MNHEY, CDR2 SMNVEV (reference sequence). Deletions cut 0 bases from V and 7 bases from J, with 10 bases between. This CDR3 has 14 residues. The CDR3 reads CASSLSSRAQPQHF. CDR3 sequence (DNA): TGTGCCAGCAGTTTATCGTCCAGGGCCCAGCCCCAGCATTTT.

The rearrangement links TRBV29-1 to TRBJ2-7, with 7 nucleotides matching TRBD1. V lost 4 bases to trimming and J lost 3 bases; unmatched junction nucleotides: 18. CDR1 SQVTM and CDR2 ANQGSEA come from the germline V gene. The CDR3 spans 17 residues. The CDR3 DNA sequence: TGCAGCGTTGGAGACAGGGAGCCTAGGGTGTACATCTACGAGCAGTACTTC. Its translation: CSVGDREPRVYIYEQYF.

The rearrangement joins TRBV29-1 to TRBJ2-3; 9 bases match TRBD1. Germline CDR1 reads SQVTM; CDR2 reads ANQGSEA. Germline trimming cut 5 bases from V and 3 bases from J; bases unmatched to any gene: 12. CDR3 length equals 16 residues. In nucleotides, the CDR3 is TGCAGCGTTTCTCCTCCCCGGGACAGGGTTACAGATACGCAGTATTTT. Translating it yields CSVSPPRDRVTDTQYF.

This rearrangement joins TRBV27 to TRBJ1-1; D remains unclear. Trimming removed 6 bases at V and 3 bases at J, with 11 bases between. Germline lookup yields CDR1 MNHEY and CDR2 SMNVEV (reference sequence). CDR3 length equals 13 residues. The CDR3 is CASSHAWDTEAFF. The CDR3 DNA sequence: TGTGCCAGCAGCCACGCATGGGACACTGAAGCTTTCTTT.

The chain has TRBV10-3 and TRBJ2-2; D is unresolved. The CDR3 extends over 14 amino acids. The V gene lost 7 bases and the J gene lost 3 bases, with 12 bases spanning the gap. The germline V gene encodes CDR1 ENHRY and CDR2 SYGVKD. DNA of the CDR3: TGTGCCATCACCCCCGACGGCTACACCGGGGAGCTGTTTTTT. This encodes CAITPDGYTGELFF.

The V gene is TRBV30, the J gene TRBJ1-1; D is perhaps TRBD1 (5 bases). With 5 bases removed from V and 6 bases from J, the gap between germline ends came to 16 bases. This CDR3 is 13 amino acids long. CDR1 is GTSNPN and CDR2 is SVGIG in the germline V gene (reference sequence). Here the CDR3 DNA reads TGTGCCTGGTCCGTCCCCGGGGGGGCTGAAGCTTTCTTT. Residues: CAWSVPGGAEAFF.

The rearrangement uses TRBV6-1 and TRBJ1-5, with a possible D match to TRBD1 (5 bases). V lost 6 bases to trimming and J lost 6 bases, with 12 bases between them. Germline CDR1 is MNHNS and CDR2 is SASEGT. CDR3 length: 13 residues. The DNA for the CDR3 is TGTGCCAGCAGACTTGACAGCGGTCAGCCCCAGCATTTT. Its protein product is CASRLDSGQPQHF.

The V gene is TRBV9, the J gene TRBJ2-7; 8 nucleotides align to TRBD1. This CDR3 is built from 13 residues. The J segment lost 5 bases and the V segment lost 3 bases, leaving 4 bases of the junction unmatched. Germline V gene data show CDR1 as SGDLS and CDR2 as YYNGEE. This CDR3 is CASSATGVDEQYF. Here the CDR3 DNA reads TGTGCCAGCAGCGCGACAGGGGTGGACGAGCAGTACTTC. The variable domain in full, with the rest retrieved from reference TRBV9 and TRBJ2-7, is DSGVTQTPKHLITATGQRVTLRCSPRSGDLSVYWYQQSLDQGLQFLIQYYNGEERAKGNILERFSAQQFPDLHSELNLSSLELGDSALYFCASSATGVDEQYFGPGTRLTVT.

The chain uses TRBV5-4 and TRBJ1-2; D is unclear. The germline V gene has CDR1 SGHNT and CDR2 YYREEE (reference sequence). The V end was cut by 2 bases, the J end by 0 bases, with 8 bases between. This CDR3 spans 14 amino acids. CDR3 in amino acids: CASSLNTANYGYTF. CDR3 nucleotides: TGTGCCAGCAGCTTAAATACAGCTAACTATGGCTACACCTTC.

This chain uses TRBV7-2 with TRBJ2-2; 13 nucleotides match TRBD2. This CDR3 has 18 residues. Per germline, CDR1 SGHTA and CDR2 FQGNSA. V was clipped by 5 bases and J by 4 bases; unmatched bases: 10. The CDR3 sequence is CASSAPLLAGGPTGELFF. The CDR3 nucleotides are TGTGCCAGCAGCGCACCCCTACTAGCGGGGGGGCCCACCGGGGAGCTGTTTTTT.

The gene calls are TRBV29-1 and TRBJ1-1, with D possibly matching TRBD1 (6 bases). The CDR3 consists of 12 residues. Germline CDR1 and CDR2: SQVTM and ANQGSEA. The V end lost 6 bases, the J end lost 6 bases, and 14 bases lay between the germline ends. The CDR3 spells CSVMDSPAEAFF. The CDR3 region has the DNA TGCAGCGTGATGGACAGCCCCGCTGAAGCTTTCTTT.

This chain uses TRBV12-3 or TRBV12-4 with TRBJ1-2, with 9 bases fitting TRBD1. This CDR3 region has 17 residues. V was pared by 8 bases and J by 4 bases, with 17 bases of the junction left unmatched. The CDR3 DNA is TGTGCCAGCGGAAAATACGTTGTGGGACAGGGTGGCTATGGCTACACCTTC. Translating gives CASGKYVVGQGGYGYTF.

V gene TRBV25-1 combines with J gene TRBJ2-3; tentatively, D is TRBD1 (6 bases). CDR3 length equals 14 residues. Trimming removed 7 bases at V and 4 bases at J, with 15 bases between. Germline values: CDR1 MGHDK, CDR2 SYGVNS. The chain's CDR3 is CASMRTGTSDTQYF. CDR3 DNA: TGTGCCAGCATGCGCACAGGGACCTCAGATACGCAGTATTTT.

This clonotype appeared a single time. The chain recombines TRBV29-1 with TRBJ1-2, with D hard to call. Trimming shortened V by 8 bases and J by 4 bases, and 14 bases separated the two germline ends. The CDR3 covers 12 residues. Germline V lookup: CDR1 SQVTM, CDR2 ANQGSEA. CDR3 in amino acids: CSTLTTIYGYTF. CDR3 nucleotide sequence: TGCAGCACCCTGACGACTATCTATGGCTACACCTTC.

The rearrangement joins TRBV20-1 to TRBJ2-1; 11 bases line up with TRBD2. There are 14 residues in the CDR3. The germline gives CDR1 DFQATT, CDR2 SNEGSKA (reference sequence). V was pared by 3 bases and J by 8 bases, with 6 bases of the junction left unmatched. The DNA for the CDR3 is TGCAGTGCTAGGGTCACTAGCGGGAGTGATGAGCAGTTCTTC. Translating gives CSARVTSGSDEQFF.

V usage is TRBV5-5 and J usage is TRBJ1-2; D remains ambiguous. CDR1 SGHKS and CDR2 YYEKEE come from the germline V gene (reference sequence). V was cut by 2 bases and J by 8 bases, with 10 bases left in between. The CDR3 extends over 12 amino acids. The CDR3 reads CASSLNPGGYTF. CDR3 bases: TGTGCCAGCAGCTTAAACCCTGGGGGCTACACCTTC.

V usage is TRBV7-2 and J usage is TRBJ2-2, with D unclear. There are 12 residues in the CDR3. V lost 5 bases, J lost 3 bases, and 4 bases lay in between. The V gene's germline CDR1 is SGHTA and CDR2 FQGNSA. The CDR3 DNA reads TGTGCCAGCAGCCCCTACACCGGGGAGCTGTTTTTT. Amino acid sequence: CASSPYTGELFF. Full variable domain (rest looked up from reference TRBV7-2 and TRBJ2-2): GAGVSQSPSNKVTEKGKDVELRCDPISGHTALYWYRQSLGQGLEFLIYFQGNSAPDKSGLPSDRFSAERTGGSVSTLTIQRTQQEDSAVYLCASSPYTGELFFGEGSRLTVL.

The chain recombines TRBV4-3 with TRBJ2-7; tentative D call: TRBD1 (5 bases). The CDR3 consists of 15 residues. The V end lost 2 bases, the J end lost 0 bases, and 11 bases lay between the germline ends. Germline V gene data show CDR1 as LGHNA and CDR2 as YSLEER. This CDR3 is CASSQKMGRSYEQYF. CDR3 nucleotides: TGCGCCAGCAGCCAAAAGATGGGGCGCTCCTACGAGCAGTACTTC.

The chain couples TRBV2 to TRBJ2-2, with 11 bases that match TRBD2. The germline gives CDR1 SNHLY, CDR2 FYNNEI. The CDR3 has 15 residues. Unmatched junction bases numbered 6, after V lost 7 bases and J lost 5 bases. This chain's CDR3 is CASKPLAGVTGELFF. The CDR3 DNA reads TGTGCCAGCAAACCACTAGCGGGAGTTACCGGGGAGCTGTTTTTT.

In its sample, this clonotype was seen once. The CDR3 reads CASSLIPQGQGTGELFF. The CDR3 region has the DNA TGCGCCAGCAGTCTGATCCCCCAGGGGCAGGGCACCGGGGAGCTGTTTTTT. The chain combines TRBV23-1 with TRBJ2-2, with a tentative D call TRBD1 (6 bases). TRBV23-1 is marked as an open reading frame, function uncertain. CDR3 length equals 17 residues. V was clipped by 4 bases and J by 4 bases, with 19 bases between them.

The V gene is TRBV12-3 or TRBV12-4, the J gene TRBJ2-5; D is undetermined. Trimming pared 3 bases from V and 2 bases from J, leaving 7 bases between. This CDR3 has 13 residues. The CDR3, as DNA: TGTGCCAGCAGTTTTTGGGGACAAGAGACCCAGTACTTC. Translated, it gives CASSFWGQETQYF.

The rearrangement uses TRBV28 and TRBJ1-1; 8 positions agree with TRBD1. The V and J ends lost 8 bases and 0 bases, in that order; junction bases with no gene match: 8. This CDR3 is 15 amino acids long. Germline V gives CDR1 MDHEN, CDR2 SYDVKM. The CDR3 loop reads CASGAPDRVNTEAFF. In DNA form, the CDR3 reads TGTGCCAGCGGAGCCCCGGACAGGGTGAACACTGAAGCTTTCTTT. Full variable domain (outside the CDR3, taken from reference TRBV28 and TRBJ1-1): DVKVTQSSRYLVKRTGEKVFLECVQDMDHENMFWYRQDPGLGLRLIYFSYDVKMKEKGDIPEGYSVSREKKERFSLILESASTNQTSMYLCASGAPDRVNTEAFFGQGTRLTVV.

The chain joins TRBV11-2 to TRBJ2-7; D gene ambiguous. The V end was cut by 1 base, the J end by 5 bases, with 18 bases between. This CDR3 has 16 residues. The V gene's germline CDR1 is SGHAT and CDR2 FQNNGV. The CDR3 DNA reads as TGTGCCAGCAGCTTAGTAACTCAAAGTCTGAGGCACGAGCAGTACTTC. Translating gives CASSLVTQSLRHEQYF.

The CDR3 loop is CASRLRTSGVYNEQFF. CDR3 nucleotide sequence: TGTGCCAGCAGATTGAGGACTAGCGGGGTTTACAATGAGCAGTTCTTC. The rearrangement joins TRBV12-3 or TRBV12-4 to TRBJ2-1; 12 bases are shared with TRBD2. This CDR3 has 16 amino acids. The V segment lost 6 bases and the J segment 4 bases; nucleotides outside the gene matches: 7.

The chain couples TRBV6-1 to TRBJ2-1; 11 bases line up with TRBD2. V trimming: 2 bases; J trimming: 7 bases; junction bases outside the gene matches: 4. Germline loops: CDR1 MNHNS, CDR2 SASEGT. The CDR3 loop spans 15 amino acids. The CDR3 DNA reads as TGTGCCAGCAGTGAAAGGTCTAGCGGGAGGAATGAGCAGTTCTTC. Protein product: CASSERSSGRNEQFF.

CDR3 sequence reads: CASSLDRGVYNEQFF. Written as DNA, the CDR3 is TGTGCCAGCAGCCTCGACAGGGGTGTATACAATGAGCAGTTCTTC. The rearrangement uses TRBV14 and TRBJ2-1; 8 bases line up with TRBD1. The CDR3 is 15 residues long. Trimming cost V 4 bases and J 4 bases; bases outside gene matches: 6. Germline V gives CDR1 SGHDN, CDR2 FVKESK.

The chain carries TRBV7-9 and TRBJ1-5; D unresolved. The CDR3 is 13 amino acids. Germline V lookup: CDR1 SEHNR, CDR2 FQNEAQ (reference sequence). Trimming stripped 4 bases from V and 9 bases from J, with 13 bases between. CDR3 residues: CASSSGDEAPQHF. CDR3 nucleotide sequence: TGTGCCAGCAGCTCCGGCGACGAGGCGCCCCAGCATTTT. Supplemented by reference TRBV7-9 and TRBJ1-5, the full variable domain reads DTGVSQNPRHKITKRGQNVTFRCDPISEHNRLYWYRQTLGQGPEFLTYFQNEAQLEKSRLLSDRFSAERPKGSFSTLEIQRTEQGDSAMYLCASSSGDEAPQHFGDGTRLSIL.

The chain joins TRBV2 to TRBJ2-1, with TRBD2 matching over 8 bases. With 6 bases clipped from V and 8 bases from J, the junction kept 6 bases outside the gene matches. The germline V gene has CDR1 SNHLY and CDR2 FYNNEI. The CDR3 length is 13 residues. CDR3: CASRREEYDEQFF. DNA of the CDR3: TGTGCCAGCAGGCGGGAGGAATATGATGAGCAGTTCTTC.

The chain recombines TRBV30 with TRBJ2-1; D ambiguous. Trimming cost V 2 bases and J 9 bases, with 11 bases left between them. Germline CDR1 reads GTSNPN; CDR2 reads SVGIG (reference sequence). This CDR3 is 12 amino acids long. This chain's CDR3 is CAWSSTASEQFF. The DNA for the CDR3 is TGTGCCTGGAGTAGCACGGCGAGTGAGCAGTTCTTC.

This clonotype was seen more than once but under ten times. This sequence joins TRBV30 and TRBJ2-2; 11 bases map to TRBD1. The CDR3 runs 15 residues. Germline V gene data show CDR1 as GTSNPN and CDR2 as SVGIG (reference sequence). CDR3 region: CAYLRDRGLTGELFF. The CDR3 nucleotides are TGTGCTTACCTCCGGGACAGGGGGTTGACCGGGGAGCTGTTTTTT.

The rearrangement uses TRBV12-3 or TRBV12-4 and TRBJ2-3; D may be TRBD1 or TRBD2 (5 bases each). The V and J ends lost 5 bases and 0 bases respectively, with 9 bases between them. This CDR3 has 14 amino acids. The CDR3 region is CASSPGRSTDTQYF. The CDR3 DNA follows: TGTGCCAGCAGTCCGGGGCGGAGCACAGATACGCAGTATTTT.

CDR3 coding DNA: TGTGCCAGCAGTTCCCGGGAAAGAGCTGGAAAACTGTTTTTT. Its translation is CASSSRERAGKLFF. The chain has TRBV2 and TRBJ1-4; the D is unclear. V dropped 5 bases and J dropped 10 bases, with 17 bases sitting between them. The CDR3 covers 14 residues. From germline, CDR1 is SNHLY and CDR2 FYNNEI.